Sequencing of this T cell receptor beta chain was carried out in a study of shared clonotypes between healthy human individuals. CD4+ cells were split into CD45RA+ naive and CD45RA-negative memory subsets. Worth noting for this clone: What it recognizes is unknown.

Authors' methods: ImmunoSEQ output held junction-only sequences without quality scores, so filtering differed. This table comes from immunoSEQ multiplex PCR, and its TCRdb copy is limited to in-frame clones, with some not included. V and J calls and clone size are those listed in that table; D and trimming were worked out from the DNA. The repertoire holds 2 million to 2.5 million clones, with approximately 90% as singletons. Study observations and caveats: Roughly 5% of naive CD4 clonotypes were shared across a few donors. All-four-donor shared clonotypes had higher generation probabilities than non-shared clonotypes did.

The CDR3 spans 16 residues. Germline CDR1 is MDHEN and CDR2 is SYDVKM. The V and J ends lost 3 bases and 6 bases respectively, with 20 bases between them. What was sequenced was naive CD4+ T cells from PBMCs. Sample subset: CD45RA+ positively selected. The V and J genes are TRBV28 and TRBJ1-1, with a possible D match to TRBD1 (6 bases). The clonotype originates from a man between 18 and 35 years old in good health. Some clones in this sample may be carry-over from other donors' samples. For the CDR3, the DNA is TGTGCCAGCAGTTTTGGGGGCGTCCGGGGGATGGCTGAAGCTTTCTTT. Protein: CASSFGGVRGMAEAFF.